The 21 T cell receptor beta chains reported below all come from one sample, sequenced in a study of T cell clonality in common variable immunodeficiency. This table comes from immunoSEQ multiplex PCR, and its TCRdb copy is limited to in-frame clones, with some not included. Observed in the sample are tens of thousands of clones, none of them singletons. Sequenced sample: peripheral blood mononuclear cells. The receptors here all came from a person aged 18 to 70 in good health.

This clone was seen at least ten times. The read terminates 3 residues before the CDR3 end, so the remaining end is supplied by the germline J gene. The V and J genes are TRBV2 and TRBJ2-5, with 9 bases identical to TRBD2. The junction had 8 bases not matched to a gene; V was cut back by 4 bases and J by 2 bases. The CDR3 runs 16 residues. Germline loops: CDR1 SNHLY, CDR2 FYNNEI. Incomplete CDR3 DNA: TGTGCCAGCAGTGTCCTAGCGGGGACAGTTCAAGAGACC. This sequence encodes CASSVLAGTVQET. The full CDR3 reads CASSVLAGTVQETQYF.

As regards this clone: The read ends 3 residues before the CDR3 terminus; that terminus is restored from the germline J gene. The rearrangement links TRBV7-6 to TRBJ1-4; 8 positions agree with TRBD1. J gave up 4 bases and V 5 bases, and 3 bases lay outside the gene matches. Germline V gene lookup returns CDR1 SGHVS and CDR2 FNYEAQ. The CDR3 has 14 residues. The CDR3 bases that were read are TGTGCCAGCAGCCCCGGACAGGGTAATGAAAAA. This gives the protein CASSPGQGNEK. The full CDR3 sequence reads CASSPGQGNEKLFF.

This clone was counted at least ten times. With the read ending 3 residues before the CDR3 end, the germline J gene is used to fill in that end. The V and J genes are TRBV5-1 and TRBJ2-5, with 8 bases that match TRBD2. With V trimmed by 6 bases and J by 2 bases, 9 bases remained unmatched. The CDR3 length is 15 residues. CDR1 is SGHRS, CDR2 YFSETQ, per germline. The CDR3 spells CASKPGGPEQETQYF. Partial CDR3 DNA: TGCGCCAGCAAGCCGGGGGGGCCGGAGCAAGAGACC.

Notes on this clone: With the read ending 3 residues before the CDR3 end, the germline J gene is used to fill in that end. The V and J genes are TRBV19 and TRBJ1-1; 9 nucleotides agree with TRBD1. Germline CDR1 is LNHDA and CDR2 is SQIVND (reference sequence). J was trimmed by 1 base and V by 5 bases; bases with no gene match: 5. The CDR3 totals 15 residues. CDR3 region: CASSPGTGPNTEAFF. The CDR3 DNA, read in part, is TGTGCCAGTAGTCCAGGGACAGGGCCGAACACTGAA. The variable domain in full, completed from reference TRBV19 and TRBJ1-1, reads DGGITQSPKYLFRKEGQNVTLSCEQNLNHDAMYWYRQDPGQGLRLIYYSQIVNDFQKGDIAEGYSVSREKKESFPLTVTSAQKNPTAFYLCASSPGTGPNTEAFFGQGTRLTVV.

This clone was detected many times. The read gets to within 3 residues of the CDR3 end, and the germline J gene fills in the rest. This sequence joins TRBV10-1 and TRBJ1-1; TRBD1 aligns across 7 bases. The CDR3 runs 13 residues. Unmatched junction bases numbered 4, after V lost 6 bases and J lost 3 bases. The germline CDR1 and CDR2 sequences are WNHNN and SYGVQD (reference sequence). The sequenced CDR3 bases are TGCGCCAGCAGCAGACAGGGAGACACTGAA. Protein: CASSRQGDTE. The full CDR3 protein is CASSRQGDTEAFF.

This clone was found many times. Sequencing ends 3 residues short of the CDR3 end; the germline J gene provides the rest. This chain links TRBV12-3 or TRBV12-4 with TRBJ2-3; D is perhaps TRBD2 (7 bases). This CDR3 is built from 14 residues. The V gene lost 3 bases and the J gene lost 5 bases, with 12 bases spanning the gap. The covered CDR3 bases are TGTGCCAGCAGTTTTGAAGGGGGGGTAGATACG. This gives the protein CASSFEGGVDT. The entire CDR3 protein reads CASSFEGGVDTQYF.

This clone showed up many times. The read terminates 3 residues ahead of where the CDR3 ends, so the germline J gene completes it. The J gene is TRBJ1-3, the V gene TRBV5-4, with no clear D. The length of the CDR3 is 14 residues. Germline V gene data show CDR1 as SGHNT and CDR2 as YYREEE (reference sequence). Trimming removed 1 base at V and 0 bases at J, with 5 bases between. This CDR3 reads CASSLTSSGNTIYF. The CDR3 DNA, read in part, is TGTGCCAGCAGCTTGACAAGCTCTGGAAACACC.

Remarks on this clone: The read terminates 3 residues before the CDR3 end, so the remaining end is supplied by the germline J gene. This chain connects TRBV2 to TRBJ2-5, with 12 bases identical to TRBD1. The length of the CDR3 is 15 residues. CDR1 and CDR2 (germline): SNHLY, FYNNEI. Losses at the gene ends were 6 bases for V and 2 bases for J; bases not matched to a gene: 4. The CDR3 DNA, read in part, is TGTGCCAGCAGGGGGACAGGGGGCCGGCAAGAGACC. Its translation: CASRGTGGRQET. The whole CDR3 sequence is CASRGTGGRQETQYF. The whole variable domain, remainder taken from reference TRBV2 and TRBJ2-5, is EPEVTQTPSHQVTQMGQEVILRCVPISNHLYFYWYRQILGQKVEFLVSFYNNEISEKSEIFDDQFSVERPDGSNFTLKIRSTKLEDSAMYFCASRGTGGRQETQYFGPGTRLLVL.

This clone occurred a few times. The read comes to an end 3 residues before the CDR3 does, leaving the germline J gene to fill in the end. The genes are TRBV11-3 and TRBJ1-2; a possible D gene is TRBD1 (6 bases). CDR1 and CDR2 (germline): SGHNT, YENEEA. CDR3 length equals 14 residues. Incomplete CDR3 DNA: TGTGCCAGCAGCTTGGGTGGGACAACCCAAGGT. Translating it yields CASSLGGTTQG. Given in full, the CDR3 is CASSLGGTTQGYTF.

In this sample, this clone turned up a few times. CDR3 DNA, as far as it was read: TGTGCCAGCTCCGTGGGGGCGGGGGCTAGCACAGATACC. Its protein is CASSVGAGASTDT. The whole CDR3 is CASSVGAGASTDTYTF. The chain carries TRBV18 and TRBJ1-2, with a tentative D call TRBD1 (6 bases). The CDR3 is cut off 3 residues early in the read; its end comes from the germline J gene. The CDR3 is 16 amino acids. Germline assignment: CDR1 KGHSH and CDR2 LQKENI. The entire variable domain, with the rest obtained from reference TRBV18 and TRBJ1-2, is as follows: NAGVMQNPRHLVRRRGQEARLRCSPMKGHSHVYWYRQLPEEGLKFMVYLQKENIIDESGMPKERFSAEFPKEGPSILRIQQVVRGDSAAYFCASSVGAGASTDTYTFGSGTRLTVV.

There are many counts of this clone. The missing CDR3 end, 3 residues past where the read stops, is filled in from the germline J gene. The genes are TRBV7-2 and TRBJ2-5, with a possible D match to TRBD2 (7 bases). The CDR3 totals 15 residues. The germline V gene has CDR1 SGHTA and CDR2 FQGNSA. Trimming stripped 5 bases from V and 1 base from J, with 14 bases between. Partial CDR3 DNA: TGTGCCAGCAGCCTAGGGGGGGGGAGCCAAGAGACC. Translated: CASSLGGGSQET. The whole CDR3 protein is CASSLGGGSQETQYF. The whole variable domain, filled in from reference TRBV7-2 and TRBJ2-5, reads GAGVSQSPSNKVTEKGKDVELRCDPISGHTALYWYRQSLGQGLEFLIYFQGNSAPDKSGLPSDRFSAERTGGSVSTLTIQRTQQEDSAVYLCASSLGGGSQETQYFGPGTRLLVL.

In the case of this clone: The read ends 3 residues before the CDR3 terminus; that terminus is restored from the germline J gene. The chain has TRBV6-1 and TRBJ1-2, with D tentatively TRBD1 (6 bases). Germline CDR1 is MNHNS and CDR2 is SASEGT. The CDR3 runs 14 residues. Trimming pared 1 base from V and 4 bases from J, leaving 10 bases between. The CDR3 sequence: CASSEEGRGYGYTF. The CDR3 DNA, read in part, is TGTGCCAGCAGTGAAGAGGGCAGGGGCTATGGC.

This clone was recorded at least ten times. Read coverage stops 3 residues before the CDR3 terminus; the germline J gene supplies the remainder. The J gene is TRBJ2-5, the V gene TRBV19, with 12 nucleotides matching TRBD2. V lost 7 bases and J lost 0; bases outside the gene matches: 12. The CDR3 runs 18 residues. Per the germline V gene, CDR1 is LNHDA and CDR2 is SQIVND (reference sequence). The CDR3 is CASTASGRAGGDQETQYF. The CDR3 DNA, read in part, is TGTGCCAGTACCGCTAGCGGGAGGGCCGGAGGGGACCAAGAGACC.

This clone was picked up a small number of times. The DNA read from the CDR3 is TGTGCCAGCGGAAACAGGGCGGGTGAG. Translated, it gives CASGNRAGE. The whole CDR3 protein reads CASGNRAGEQFF. This chain links TRBV7-9 with TRBJ2-1; TRBD1 might be the D (6 bases). The read comes to an end 3 residues before the CDR3 does, leaving the germline J gene to fill in the end. Trimming took 8 bases from V and 9 from J, leaving 14 bases between them. From germline, CDR1 is SEHNR and CDR2 FQNEAQ (reference sequence). CDR3 length: 12 residues.

This clone has ten or more counts. The CDR3 end falls 3 residues outside the read, so it is completed with the germline J gene. V usage is TRBV18 and J usage is TRBJ2-5; 15 nucleotides agree with TRBD2. The CDR3 is 16 amino acids. V gave up 4 bases and J gave up 3 bases; unmatched junction bases: 3. Germline CDR1 KGHSH, CDR2 LQKENI. CDR3 in amino acids: CASSLGLAGGEETQYF. The covered CDR3 bases are TGTGCCAGCTCACTGGGACTAGCGGGAGGTGAAGAGACC.

As regards this clone: A clone one base away is much larger, so this may be a read error. The read gets to within 3 residues of the CDR3 end, and the germline J gene fills in the rest. The chain combines TRBV30 with TRBJ2-3; a weak D match, TRBD2 (6 bases). V was clipped by 4 bases and J by 2 bases, with 10 bases between them. CDR3 length: 13 amino acids. Germline V CDR1 and CDR2: GTSNPN, SVGIG (reference sequence). CDR3 DNA, as far as it was read: TGTGCCTGGAATGGGGACTCCACAGATACG. As protein: CAWNGDSTDT. The full CDR3 reads CAWNGDSTDTQYF.

This clone was seen a few times. A much more abundant neighbour one base away suggests this may be a read error. The read halts 3 residues ahead of the CDR3 end, with the missing end drawn from the germline J gene. This chain links TRBV2 with TRBJ2-2; 8 bases align to TRBD1. CDR3 length: 17 residues. The V gene's germline CDR1 is SNHLY and CDR2 FYNNEI. CDR3 sequence reads: CASRDRRGRSGANVLFF. CDR3 bases read: TGTGCCAGCAGGGACCGCAGGGGGCGGTCTGGGGCCAACGTG.

This clone was seen many times. The covered CDR3 bases are TGCAGTGCTAGAGAGGGGACAGGGAGGGCG. It translates to CSAREGTGRA. The full CDR3 is CSAREGTGRAQYF. The V call is TRBV20-1, the J call TRBJ2-3, with 9 bases that match TRBD1. The read ends 3 residues shy of where the CDR3 ends; the end is completed using the germline J gene. The germline V gene encodes CDR1 DFQATT and CDR2 SNEGSKA (reference sequence). There are 13 residues in the CDR3.

This clone was observed a handful of times. The read ends 3 residues before the CDR3 terminus; that terminus is restored from the germline J gene. The chain links TRBV18 to TRBJ2-4, with TRBD1 matching 9 bases. The CDR3 consists of 14 residues. Germline V CDR1 and CDR2: KGHSH, LQKENI. The junction had 3 bases not matched to a gene; V was cut back by 3 bases and J by 6 bases. CDR3 bases read: TGTGCCAGCTCACCCGGACAGGGGAGAAACATT. Residues: CASSPGQGRNI. The full CDR3 reads CASSPGQGRNIQYF.

A few counts support this clone. CDR3 DNA, as far as it was read: TGTGCCAGCTCACCACTTCAGGGGGACAATGAG. It specifies CASSPLQGDNE. The complete CDR3 reads CASSPLQGDNEQFF. The chain carries TRBV18 and TRBJ2-1; TRBD1 matches 7 bases. The read halts 3 residues ahead of the CDR3 end, with the missing end drawn from the germline J gene. The V gene's germline CDR1 is KGHSH and CDR2 LQKENI. V was clipped by 1 base and J by 5 bases; unmatched bases: 2. This CDR3 region has 14 residues.

This clone came up many times. The DNA ends 3 residues before the CDR3 does, and the rest of the CDR3 is filled in from the germline J gene. This chain connects TRBV6-1 to TRBJ2-3, with no clear D. The CDR3 has 15 residues. CDR1 is MNHNS and CDR2 is SASEGT in the germline V gene. The V gene lost 4 bases and the J gene lost 2 bases, with 13 bases spanning the gap. The CDR3 sequence is CASSGKGSNTDTQYF. The sequenced CDR3 bases are TGTGCCAGCAGTGGAAAAGGGTCCAACACAGATACG.